This T cell receptor (beta chain) was retrieved from a study of T cell repertoires and Cas9 in healthy adults (dated by TCRdb to the late 2010s). At the level of the whole study: SpCas9-reactive T cells were characterized for multi-effector potency, cytotoxicity and lineage determination within the CD4 and CD8 compartments. The study examined preexisting T cell immunity against the Streptococcus pyogenes Cas9 nuclease (SpCas9) used in CRISPR gene editing.

About this clone itself: Its antigen is unknown. No much larger clone is present one base from it, and per-base qualities are unavailable.

All of the donors in the study were healthy humans. General findings and caveats noted by the study authors: SpCas9-reactive regulatory T cells were reported to mitigate proliferation and function of SpCas9-reactive effector T cells in vitro.

Receptors were amplified or captured by the immunoSEQ multiplex PCR assay. TCRdb re-hosts the immuneACCESS table, in-frame sequences only. Its copies lack some clones; in the studies checked, an unresolved V gene accounts for under half of them, and the cause for the rest is not known. The sample table lists over 20,000 clones, around 90% of them with a count of one. The ten largest make up 1.5% to 1.8% of the sample. This clonotype was sampled from a human donor in good health. Specimen: CD4+ effector T cells (CD127+, CD25-, CD137-, CD154-) from PBMCs; culture status not recorded.

The base sequence is TGTGCCACCAGCAGAGACCGGCCGGCCCGGAGGGCGGCGAACACCGGGGAGCTGTTTTTT. The translation is CATSRDRPARRAANTGELFF. The rearranged segments are TRBV15 and TRBJ2-2, and TRBD2 may be the D gene, going by 6 matching bases. Measured from the cysteine to the phenylalanine, the CDR3 is 20 residues long. Only the CDR3 part of the read is kept: 60 bases, read in frame from the first base. V is pared back by 0 bases and J by 0 bases, with 20 bases lying between the germline termini. The germline V gene (reference sequence) specifies LNHNV as CDR1 and YYDKDF as CDR2.